These 14 T cell receptor beta chains originate from one sample sequenced in a study of regulatory T cells in long-lasting Graves disease. With iRepertoire HTBI primers and Arm-PCR of CDR3 regions, TCR beta libraries were built. One entry per CDR3 protein results from TCRdb running MiXCR on the multiplex PCR reads. In the table there are 400,000 to 500,000 distinct CDR3 sequences, around 20% of which are singletons. Sample time point: persistent/refractory GD, antithyroid drugs over 5 years with positive TRAb. PBMCs provided the RNA from which the TCR library was made. The sequencing here drew on peripheral blood mononuclear cells (PBMCs), taken when the disease was refractory, from a patient treated with antithyroid drugs. The source of these receptors is a female donor with Graves disease.

The chain is built from TRBV12-3 or TRBV12-4 and TRBJ2-1; 11 bases align to TRBD2. This CDR3 spans 16 amino acids. Germline trimming cut 3 bases from V and 3 bases from J; bases unmatched to any gene: 4. The CDR3 DNA follows: TGTGCCAGCAGTTTTAGCGGGAGGGCATACTACAATGAGCAGTTCTTC. Protein product: CASSFSGRAYYNEQFF.

A few counts support this clonotype. In nucleotides, the CDR3 is TGTGCCAGCAGCTCGACTAGCCGATCAGAGACCCAGTACTTC. It encodes CASSSTSRSETQYF. The chain uses TRBV7-8 and TRBJ2-5; 7 positions agree with TRBD2. CDR1 and CDR2 from the germline V gene are SGHVS and FQNEAQ. Trimming removed 4 bases from V and 4 bases from J; junction bases left unmatched: 6. This CDR3 region has 14 residues.

J is TRBJ2-2 and V is TRBV29-1, with D tentatively TRBD1 (6 bases). Germline values: CDR1 SQVTM, CDR2 ANQGSEA. CDR3 size: 15 residues. V lost 0 bases and J 8 bases, leaving 16 bases between the germline ends. CDR3 sequence: CSVEEKDSPVGELFF. CDR3 in DNA: TGCAGCGTTGAAGAAAAGGACAGCCCGGTGGGGGAGCTGTTTTTT.

This clonotype was found many times. V is TRBV27 and J is TRBJ2-7; possibly TRBD1 or TRBD2 for D (5 bases each). Deletions cut 1 base from V and 0 bases from J, with 10 bases between. The CDR3 sequence is 15 residues long. CDR1 is MNHEY and CDR2 is SMNVEV in the germline V gene (reference sequence). The CDR3 loop reads CASSLLGTSSYEQYF. The CDR3 DNA sequence: TGTGCCAGCAGTTTATTAGGGACGAGCTCCTACGAGCAGTACTTC.

The chain recombines TRBV2 with TRBJ2-5; the match to TRBD1 covers 7 bases. The CDR3 totals 15 residues. V trimming: 3 bases; J trimming: 5 bases; junction bases outside the gene matches: 9. CDR1 is SNHLY, CDR2 FYNNEI, per germline. The CDR3 bases are TGTGCCAGCAGTGATTGGAACAGGGGTTCCGAGACCCAGTACTTC. This encodes CASSDWNRGSETQYF.

The V and J genes are TRBV10-1 and TRBJ2-5; D unresolved. V lost 3 bases to trimming and J lost 2 bases, with 7 bases between them. The germline V gene has CDR1 WNHNN and CDR2 SYGVQD (reference sequence). CDR3 length: 13 amino acids. In DNA form, the CDR3 reads TGCGCCAGCAGTGATCAACTTCAAGAGACCCAGTACTTC. Translation: CASSDQLQETQYF.

Details on this clonotype: It may be a read error: a sequence one base away is much more abundant. The chain combines TRBV7-9 with TRBJ2-2; D may match TRBD1 or TRBD2 (5 bases each). The CDR3 covers 12 residues. Germline V gives CDR1 SEHNR, CDR2 FQNEAQ (reference sequence). CDR3 DNA: TGTGCCAGCGGGGCGAACACCGGGGAGCTGCTTTTT. Encoded protein: CASGANTGELLF. Complete variable domain (other parts from reference TRBV7-9 and TRBJ2-2): DTGVSQNPRHKITKRGQNVTFRCDPISEHNRLYWYRQTLGQGPEFLTYFQNEAQLEKSRLLSDRFSAERPKGSFSTLEIQRTEQGDSAMYLCASGANTGELLFGEGSRLTVL.

A note on this clonotype: This may stem from a read error, because a much larger clone lies one nucleotide away. The V gene is TRBV28, the J gene TRBJ2-1, with D unresolved. Germline loops: CDR1 MDHEN, CDR2 SYDVKM. The CDR3 runs 12 residues. CDR3 sequence reads: CTSSWWGNEQFF. The DNA of the CDR3 is TGTACCAGCAGTTGGTGGGGAAATGAGCAGTTCTTC.

This CDR3 is CASSKLAYSYNEQFF. CDR3 DNA sequence: TGTGCCAGCAGCAAACTAGCGTACTCCTACAATGAGCAGTTCTTC. The chain has TRBV9 and TRBJ2-1, with 7 bases fitting TRBD2. From germline, CDR1 is SGDLS and CDR2 YYNGEE. The junction had 4 bases not matched to a gene; V was cut back by 4 bases and J by 0 bases. The CDR3 is made up of 15 amino acids.

This clonotype has ten or more counts. This chain connects TRBV2 to TRBJ2-2; possible D gene TRBD1, 6 bases. CDR1 and CDR2 from the germline V gene are SNHLY and FYNNEI. This CDR3 has 14 residues. Trimming cost V 6 bases and J 4 bases, with 12 bases left between them. CDR3 sequence: CASRAGTLTGELFF. CDR3 DNA sequence: TGTGCCAGCAGGGCCGGGACACTCACCGGGGAGCTGTTTTTT.

A single count supports this clonotype. V and J are TRBV12-3 or TRBV12-4 and TRBJ1-1; D is ambiguous. The length of the CDR3 is 13 residues. Trimming took 7 bases from V and 3 from J, leaving 12 bases between them. CDR3: CASNEYRDTEAFF. As DNA, the CDR3 is TGTGCCAGCAATGAATATCGGGACACTGAAGCTTTCTTT.

This clonotype was counted at least ten times. This chain links TRBV28 with TRBJ2-4; the D gene is possibly TRBD1 (6 bases). Germline-derived CDR1 and CDR2 are MDHEN and SYDVKM. This CDR3 contains 16 residues. Deletions cut 3 bases from V and 4 bases from J, with 16 bases between. The CDR3 region has the DNA TGTGCCAGCAGTTTGATAGATTACCAGGGGAAAAACATTCAGTACTTC. Its protein product is CASSLIDYQGKNIQYF.

The chain combines TRBV7-6 with TRBJ2-2; D is unresolved. Looked up from germline, CDR1 is SGHVS and CDR2 is FNYEAQ. Trimming pared 5 bases from V and 2 bases from J, leaving 24 bases between. CDR3 size: 19 residues. The CDR3 is CASSTDGKTPGRNTGELFF. Here the CDR3 DNA reads TGTGCCAGCAGCACGGATGGCAAGACTCCGGGCCGAAACACCGGGGAGCTGTTTTTT.

This clonotype appeared many times. The V call is TRBV7-2, the J call TRBJ2-4; perhaps D is TRBD1 or TRBD2 (5 bases each). Germline V CDR1 and CDR2: SGHTA, FQGNSA. This CDR3 has 15 amino acids. V gave up 3 bases and J gave up 9 bases, with 18 bases separating them. Here the CDR3 reads CASSLGTYGTGIQYF. The CDR3 DNA sequence: TGTGCCAGCAGCTTGGGCACATATGGGACGGGCATTCAGTACTTC. The entire variable domain, with the rest obtained from reference TRBV7-2 and TRBJ2-4, is as follows: GAGVSQSPSNKVTEKGKDVELRCDPISGHTALYWYRQSLGQGLEFLIYFQGNSAPDKSGLPSDRFSAERTGGSVSTLTIQRTQQEDSAVYLCASSLGTYGTGIQYFGAGTRLSVL.